One sample yielded the 14 T cell receptor beta chains listed below, sequenced in a study of shared clonotypes between healthy human individuals. Generated by immunoSEQ multiplex PCR, the TCRdb table keeps only in-frame clones and is missing some. The table has a few hundred thousand clones, 50% to 75% seen once. The sequencing sample was made of memory CD4+ T cells sorted from blood. Noted subset: CD45RA-negative fraction. The receptors were sampled from a man younger than 45 in good health.

The chain carries TRBV7-2 and TRBJ2-3, with D perhaps matching TRBD1 (6 bases). Trimming pared 5 bases from V and 4 bases from J, leaving 10 bases between. CDR1 and CDR2 (germline): SGHTA, FQGNSA. The CDR3 length is 13 residues. This chain's CDR3 is CASSMYRADTQYF. For the CDR3, the DNA is TGTGCCAGCAGCATGTACAGGGCAGATACGCAGTATTTT.

V and J are TRBV14 and TRBJ2-3; no firm D call. The V gene lost 0 bases and the J gene lost 0 bases, with 7 bases spanning the gap. Germline V CDR1 and CDR2: SGHDN, FVKESK. The CDR3 sequence is 15 residues long. The CDR3 DNA reads TGTGCCAGCAGCCAAGACGGGTTTAGCACAGATACGCAGTATTTT. Amino acid sequence: CASSQDGFSTDTQYF.

In its sample, this clone was seen a few times. The rearrangement links TRBV5-1 to TRBJ2-7; no clear D. Per germline, CDR1 SGHRS and CDR2 YFSETQ. V was clipped by 3 bases and J by 1 base, with 5 bases between them. CDR3 length: 12 amino acids. The chain's CDR3 is CASSWPSYEQYF. The CDR3 DNA follows: TGCGCCAGCAGCTGGCCGTCCTACGAGCAGTACTTC.

This sequence joins TRBV27 and TRBJ2-3; D gene ambiguous. Germline V gene sequence: CDR1 MNHEY, CDR2 SMNVEV (reference sequence). The CDR3 covers 15 residues. The V and J ends lost 2 bases and 10 bases respectively, with 19 bases between them. The DNA for the CDR3 is TGTGCCAGCAGTTTAATCCCACTACGGAAGGGTCCGCAGTATTTT. Protein: CASSLIPLRKGPQYF.

This clone has just one count. The chain recombines TRBV4-1 with TRBJ2-7, with unresolved D. Looked up from germline, CDR1 is MGHRA and CDR2 is YSYEKL. CDR3 length: 13 amino acids. The V and J ends lost 0 bases and 2 bases respectively, with 5 bases between them. CDR3 protein: CASSQDWAYEQYF. Here the CDR3 DNA reads TGCGCCAGCAGCCAAGATTGGGCCTACGAGCAGTACTTC.

V usage is TRBV4-3 and J usage is TRBJ2-3; 8 bases are a match to TRBD2. J was trimmed by 2 bases and V by 0 bases; bases with no gene match: 13. This CDR3 comprises 19 residues. Germline CDR1 is LGHNA and CDR2 is YSLEER. Here the CDR3 reads CASSQDTGPGLGPTDTQYF. CDR3 bases: TGCGCCAGCAGCCAAGACACGGGCCCGGGACTAGGCCCCACAGATACGCAGTATTTT.

The chain has TRBV2 and TRBJ2-7, with a tentative D call TRBD2 (7 bases). The CDR3 covers 13 residues. V lost 6 bases and J 7 bases, leaving 16 bases between the germline ends. Germline CDR1 and CDR2: SNHLY and FYNNEI. The CDR3 here is CASRGTGGLEQYF. For the CDR3, the DNA is TGTGCCAGCAGGGGCACCGGGGGGCTAGAGCAGTACTTC.

This clone has just a few counts. V and J are TRBV6-5 and TRBJ1-2, with 7 bases lining up with TRBD1. Germline trimming cut 7 bases from V and 5 bases from J; bases unmatched to any gene: 10. The CDR3 has 14 residues. Germline CDR1 is MNHEY and CDR2 is SVGAGI. The CDR3 reads CASNQGQTSYGYTF. Written as DNA, the CDR3 is TGTGCCAGCAACCAGGGACAGACCAGTTATGGCTACACCTTC.

This clone has just a few counts. The chain combines TRBV18 with TRBJ1-2, with 10 bases lining up with TRBD1. The CDR3 has 14 amino acids. Germline V CDR1 and CDR2: KGHSH, LQKENI. With V trimmed by 3 bases and J by 4 bases, 2 bases remained unmatched. CDR3 bases: TGTGCCAGCTCACCCGGACAGGGGGGCTATGGCTACACCTTC. This encodes CASSPGQGGYGYTF. The full variable domain, with the rest looked up from reference TRBV18 and TRBJ1-2, is NAGVMQNPRHLVRRRGQEARLRCSPMKGHSHVYWYRQLPEEGLKFMVYLQKENIIDESGMPKERFSAEFPKEGPSILRIQQVVRGDSAAYFCASSPGQGGYGYTFGSGTRLTVV.

The rearrangement uses TRBV18 and TRBJ2-1; perhaps D is TRBD1 or TRBD2 (5 bases each). Per germline, CDR1 KGHSH and CDR2 LQKENI. The CDR3 is 18 residues long. The V and J ends lost 0 bases and 2 bases respectively, with 17 bases between them. Here the CDR3 reads CASSPPMRGSAAYNEQFF. DNA of the CDR3: TGTGCCAGCTCACCACCGATGAGGGGCTCAGCAGCCTACAATGAGCAGTTCTTC. Combining the CDR3 with reference TRBV18 and TRBJ2-1 gives the whole variable domain NAGVMQNPRHLVRRRGQEARLRCSPMKGHSHVYWYRQLPEEGLKFMVYLQKENIIDESGMPKERFSAEFPKEGPSILRIQQVVRGDSAAYFCASSPPMRGSAAYNEQFFGPGTRLTVL.

The chain employs TRBV6-5 and TRBJ1-2, with D maybe TRBD1 (5 bases). The germline V and J ends were trimmed by 4 bases and 6 bases, with 15 bases remaining between them. Germline V gene data show CDR1 as MNHEY and CDR2 as SVGAGI. This CDR3 is built from 14 residues. CDR3 in amino acids: CASSLGGGGNGYTF. CDR3 coding DNA: TGTGCCAGCAGTTTAGGAGGTGGGGGAAATGGCTACACCTTC.

This clone was counted a few times. The chain links TRBV11-2 to TRBJ1-1, with D uncertain. CDR1 SGHAT and CDR2 FQNNGV come from the germline V gene. CDR3 length: 16 residues. Trimming shortened V by 1 base and J by 1 base, and 13 bases separated the two germline ends. CDR3 sequence reads: CASSLVRVLGNTEAFF. The CDR3 bases are TGTGCCAGCAGCTTAGTTCGGGTACTTGGGAACACTGAAGCTTTCTTT. Full variable domain (rest looked up from reference TRBV11-2 and TRBJ1-1): EAGVAQSPRYKIIEKRQSVAFWCNPISGHATLYWYQQILGQGPKLLIQFQNNGVVDDSQLPKDRFSAERLKGVDSTLKIQPAKLEDSAVYLCASSLVRVLGNTEAFFGQGTRLTVV.

The chain recombines TRBV11-3 with TRBJ2-1, with 7 bases matching TRBD2. The trim removed 3 bases at V and 2 bases at J, leaving 13 bases unmatched. CDR3 length: 18 amino acids. Germline loops: CDR1 SGHNT, CDR2 YENEEA. The CDR3 nucleotides read TGTGCCAGCAGCTTCCTAGGCGGGGCGGGAGCAGCCTACAATGAGCAGTTCTTC. As protein: CASSFLGGAGAAYNEQFF.

The gene calls are TRBV27 and TRBJ2-5; 7 nucleotides align to TRBD2. The V and J ends lost 6 bases and 9 bases, in that order; junction bases with no gene match: 10. In germline, CDR1 is MNHEY, CDR2 SMNVEV (reference sequence). This CDR3 contains 13 residues. CDR3 loop: CASRRDLRGAQYF. The CDR3 DNA reads as TGTGCCAGCAGACGGGACCTCCGGGGGGCCCAGTACTTC.